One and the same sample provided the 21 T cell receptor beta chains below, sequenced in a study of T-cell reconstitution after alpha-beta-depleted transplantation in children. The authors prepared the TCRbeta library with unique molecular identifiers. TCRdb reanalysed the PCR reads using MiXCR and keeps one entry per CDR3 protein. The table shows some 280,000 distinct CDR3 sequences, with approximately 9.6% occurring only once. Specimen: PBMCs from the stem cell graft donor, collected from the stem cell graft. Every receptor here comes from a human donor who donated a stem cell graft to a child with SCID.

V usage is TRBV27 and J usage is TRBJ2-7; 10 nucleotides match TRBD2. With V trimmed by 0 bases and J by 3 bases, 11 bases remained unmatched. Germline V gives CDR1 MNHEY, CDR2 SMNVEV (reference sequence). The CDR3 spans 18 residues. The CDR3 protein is CASSLSGLSSGGNYEQYF. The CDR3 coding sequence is TGTGCCAGCAGTTTATCAGGTTTGTCTAGCGGGGGAAACTACGAGCAGTACTTC.

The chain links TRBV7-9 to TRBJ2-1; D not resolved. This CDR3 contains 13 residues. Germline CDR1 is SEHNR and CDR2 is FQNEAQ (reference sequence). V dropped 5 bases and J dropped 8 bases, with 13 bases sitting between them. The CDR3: CASSPALQDEQFF. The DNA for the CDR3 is TGTGCCAGCAGCCCAGCCCTCCAAGATGAGCAGTTCTTC.

The CDR3 loop reads CASSAYGQGKDTEAFF. DNA for the CDR3: TGTGCCAGCAGCGCCTACGGACAGGGGAAGGACACTGAAGCTTTCTTT. V is TRBV9 and J is TRBJ1-1, with 9 bases that match TRBD1. The junction had 9 bases not matched to a gene; V was cut back by 3 bases and J by 3 bases. The germline V gene encodes CDR1 SGDLS and CDR2 YYNGEE. The CDR3 length is 16 residues.

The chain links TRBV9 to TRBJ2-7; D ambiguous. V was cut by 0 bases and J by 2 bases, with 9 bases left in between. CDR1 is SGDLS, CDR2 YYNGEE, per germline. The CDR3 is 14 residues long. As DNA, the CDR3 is TGTGCCAGCAGCGTAGATCAGGCCCCCTACGAGCAGTACTTC. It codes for CASSVDQAPYEQYF.

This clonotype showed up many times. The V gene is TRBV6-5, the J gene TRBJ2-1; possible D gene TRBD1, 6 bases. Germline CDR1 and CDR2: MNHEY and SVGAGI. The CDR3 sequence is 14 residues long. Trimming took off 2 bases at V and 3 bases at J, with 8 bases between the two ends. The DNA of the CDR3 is TGTGCCAGCAGTTACCAGGGGATCTACAATGAGCAGTTCTTC. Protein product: CASSYQGIYNEQFF.

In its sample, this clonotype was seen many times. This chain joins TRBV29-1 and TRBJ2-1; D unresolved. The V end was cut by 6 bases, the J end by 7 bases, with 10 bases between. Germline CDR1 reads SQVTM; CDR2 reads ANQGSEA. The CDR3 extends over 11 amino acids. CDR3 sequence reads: CSVKDGNEQFF. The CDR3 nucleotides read TGCAGCGTAAAAGACGGGAATGAGCAGTTCTTC.

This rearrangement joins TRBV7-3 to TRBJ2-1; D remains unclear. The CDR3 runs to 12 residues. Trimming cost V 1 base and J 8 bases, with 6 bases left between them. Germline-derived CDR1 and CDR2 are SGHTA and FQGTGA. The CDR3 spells CASSLMGDEQFF. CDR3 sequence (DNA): TGTGCCAGCAGCTTAATGGGCGATGAGCAGTTCTTC.

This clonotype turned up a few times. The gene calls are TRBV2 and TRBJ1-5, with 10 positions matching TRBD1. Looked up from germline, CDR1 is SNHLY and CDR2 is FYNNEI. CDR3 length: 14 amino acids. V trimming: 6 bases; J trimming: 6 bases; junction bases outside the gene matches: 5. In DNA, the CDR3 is TGTGCCAGCAGACCCGGACAGGGGGTTCAGCCCCAGCATTTT. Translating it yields CASRPGQGVQPQHF. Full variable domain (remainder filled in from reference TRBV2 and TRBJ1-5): EPEVTQTPSHQVTQMGQEVILRCVPISNHLYFYWYRQILGQKVEFLVSFYNNEISEKSEIFDDQFSVERPDGSNFTLKIRSTKLEDSAMYFCASRPGQGVQPQHFGDGTRLSIL.

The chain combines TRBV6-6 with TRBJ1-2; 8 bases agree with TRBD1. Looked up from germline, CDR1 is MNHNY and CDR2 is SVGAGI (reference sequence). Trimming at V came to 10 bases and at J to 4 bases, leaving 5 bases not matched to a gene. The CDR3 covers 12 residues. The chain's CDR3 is CATRQGSYGYTF. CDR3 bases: TGTGCCACAAGACAGGGGAGCTATGGCTACACCTTC.

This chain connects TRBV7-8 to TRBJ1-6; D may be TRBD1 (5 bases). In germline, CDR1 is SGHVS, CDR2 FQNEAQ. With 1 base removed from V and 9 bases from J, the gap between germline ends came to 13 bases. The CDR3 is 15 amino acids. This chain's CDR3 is CASSLVGIGGSPLHF. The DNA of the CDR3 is TGTGCCAGCAGCTTAGTGGGGATTGGGGGTTCACCCCTCCACTTT.

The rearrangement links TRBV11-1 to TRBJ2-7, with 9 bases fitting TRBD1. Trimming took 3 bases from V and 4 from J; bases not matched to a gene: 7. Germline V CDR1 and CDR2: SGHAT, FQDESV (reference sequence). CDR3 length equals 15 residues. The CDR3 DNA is TGTGCCAGCAGCTTCGAGTCGGGACAGGGATACGAGCAGTACTTC. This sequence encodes CASSFESGQGYEQYF.

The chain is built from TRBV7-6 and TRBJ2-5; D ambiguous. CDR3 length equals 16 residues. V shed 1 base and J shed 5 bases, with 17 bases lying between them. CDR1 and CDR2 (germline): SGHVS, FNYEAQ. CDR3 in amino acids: CASSLGGLGPPETQYF. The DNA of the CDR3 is TGTGCCAGCAGCTTAGGAGGTTTGGGCCCACCGGAGACCCAGTACTTC.

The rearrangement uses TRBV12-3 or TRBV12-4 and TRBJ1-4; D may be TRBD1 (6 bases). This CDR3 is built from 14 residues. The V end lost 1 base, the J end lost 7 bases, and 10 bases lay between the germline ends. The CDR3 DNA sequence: TGTGCCAGCAGTTTAGGCAGGGGTGGTGAAAAACTGTTTTTT. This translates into CASSLGRGGEKLFF.

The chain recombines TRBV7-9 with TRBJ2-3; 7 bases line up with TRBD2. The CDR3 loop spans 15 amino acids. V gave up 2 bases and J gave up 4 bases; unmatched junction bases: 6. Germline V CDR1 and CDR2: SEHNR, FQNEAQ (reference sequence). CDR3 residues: CASSLPTSFADTQYF. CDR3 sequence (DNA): TGTGCCAGCAGCTTACCGACTAGCTTTGCAGATACGCAGTATTTT.

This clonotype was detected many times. CDR3 nucleotides: TGTGCCAGCAGCCGAAGCTCGGACAGGCCTGAAGCTTTCTTT. It is translated as CASSRSSDRPEAFF. The chain links TRBV3-1 to TRBJ1-1, with 7 bases that match TRBD1. The junction had 8 bases not matched to a gene; V was cut back by 4 bases and J by 6 bases. This CDR3 contains 14 residues. Per germline, CDR1 LGHDT and CDR2 YNNKEL (reference sequence). Based on the CDR3 plus reference TRBV3-1 and TRBJ1-1, the full variable domain is DTAVSQTPKYLVTQMGNDKSIKCEQNLGHDTMYWYKQDSKKFLKIMFSYNNKELIINETVPNRFSPKSPDKAHLNLHINSLELGDSAVYFCASSRSSDRPEAFFGQGTRLTVV.

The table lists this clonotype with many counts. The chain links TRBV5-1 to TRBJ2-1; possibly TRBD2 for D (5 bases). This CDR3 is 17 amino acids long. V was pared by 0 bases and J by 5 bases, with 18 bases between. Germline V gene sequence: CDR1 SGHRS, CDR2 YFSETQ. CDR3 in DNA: TGCGCCAGCAGCTTGGCCCGAGGGAGCGAAATTAACAATGAGCAGTTCTTC. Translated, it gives CASSLARGSEINNEQFF.

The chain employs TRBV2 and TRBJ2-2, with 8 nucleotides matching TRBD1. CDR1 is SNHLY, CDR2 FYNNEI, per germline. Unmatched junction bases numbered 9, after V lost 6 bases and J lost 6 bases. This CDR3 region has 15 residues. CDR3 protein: CASSGTGLGAGELFF. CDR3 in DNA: TGTGCCAGCAGCGGGACAGGCCTCGGGGCCGGGGAGCTGTTTTTT.

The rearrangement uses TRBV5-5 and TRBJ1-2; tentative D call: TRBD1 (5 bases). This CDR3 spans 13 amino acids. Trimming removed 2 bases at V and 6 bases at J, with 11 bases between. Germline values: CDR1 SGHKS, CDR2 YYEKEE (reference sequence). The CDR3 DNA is TGTGCCAGCAGCTTTCGGGACTTCGATGGCTACACCTTC. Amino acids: CASSFRDFDGYTF.

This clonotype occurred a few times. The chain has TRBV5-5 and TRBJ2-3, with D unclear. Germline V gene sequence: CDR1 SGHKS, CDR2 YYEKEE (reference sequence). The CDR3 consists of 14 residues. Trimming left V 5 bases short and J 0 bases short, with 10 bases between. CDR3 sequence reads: CASSHVSSTDTQYF. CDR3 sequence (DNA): TGTGCCAGCAGTCACGTATCGAGCACAGATACGCAGTATTTT.

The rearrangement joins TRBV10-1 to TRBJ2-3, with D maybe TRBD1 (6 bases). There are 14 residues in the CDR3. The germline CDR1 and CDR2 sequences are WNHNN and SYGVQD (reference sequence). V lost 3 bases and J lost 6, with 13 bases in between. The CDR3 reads CASSEEGDRDTQYF. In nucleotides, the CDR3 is TGCGCCAGCAGTGAAGAGGGGGATCGGGATACGCAGTATTTT.

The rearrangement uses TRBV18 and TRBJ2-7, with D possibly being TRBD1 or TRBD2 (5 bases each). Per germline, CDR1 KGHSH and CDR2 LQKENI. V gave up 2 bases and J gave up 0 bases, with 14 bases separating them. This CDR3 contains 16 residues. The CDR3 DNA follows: TGTGCCAGCTCACCAGTTGGGGGTGACACCTCCTACGAGCAGTACTTC. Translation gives CASSPVGGDTSYEQYF. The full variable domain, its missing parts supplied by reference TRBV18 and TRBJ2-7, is NAGVMQNPRHLVRRRGQEARLRCSPMKGHSHVYWYRQLPEEGLKFMVYLQKENIIDESGMPKERFSAEFPKEGPSILRIQQVVRGDSAAYFCASSPVGGDTSYEQYFGPGTRLTVT.